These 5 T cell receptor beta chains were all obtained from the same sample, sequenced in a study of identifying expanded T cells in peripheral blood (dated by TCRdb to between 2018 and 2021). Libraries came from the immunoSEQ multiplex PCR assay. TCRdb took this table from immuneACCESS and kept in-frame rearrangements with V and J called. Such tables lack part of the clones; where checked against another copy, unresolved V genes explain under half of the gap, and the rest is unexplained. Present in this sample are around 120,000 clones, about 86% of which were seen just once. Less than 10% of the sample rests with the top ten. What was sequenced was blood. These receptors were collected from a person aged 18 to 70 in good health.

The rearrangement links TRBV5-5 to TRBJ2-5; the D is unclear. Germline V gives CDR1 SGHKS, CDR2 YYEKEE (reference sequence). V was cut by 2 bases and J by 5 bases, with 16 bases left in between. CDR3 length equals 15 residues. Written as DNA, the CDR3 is TGTGCCAGCAGCTTTAGCCCAGACTCCAGGGAGACCCAGTACTTC. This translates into CASSFSPDSRETQYF.

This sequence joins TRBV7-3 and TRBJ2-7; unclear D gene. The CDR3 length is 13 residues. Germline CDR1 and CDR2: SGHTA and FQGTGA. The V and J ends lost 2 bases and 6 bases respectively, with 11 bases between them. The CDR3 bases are TGTGCCAGCAGCTTAGGGTTTTCCGGCGAGCAGTACTTC. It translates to CASSLGFSGEQYF.

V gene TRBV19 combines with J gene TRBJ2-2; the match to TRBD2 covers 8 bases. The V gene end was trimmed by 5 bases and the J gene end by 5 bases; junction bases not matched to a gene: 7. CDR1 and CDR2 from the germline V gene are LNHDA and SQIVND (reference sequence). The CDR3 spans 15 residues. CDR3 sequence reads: CASSFREGGTGELFF. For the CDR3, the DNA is TGTGCCAGTAGTTTCCGGGAGGGAGGGACCGGGGAGCTGTTTTTT.

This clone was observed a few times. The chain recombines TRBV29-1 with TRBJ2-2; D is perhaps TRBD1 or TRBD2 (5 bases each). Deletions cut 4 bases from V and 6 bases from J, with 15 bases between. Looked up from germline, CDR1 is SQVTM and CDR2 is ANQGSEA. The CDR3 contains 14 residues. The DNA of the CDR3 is TGCAGCGTTGGGGACCCGACCGGGGCCGGGGAGCTGTTTTTT. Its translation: CSVGDPTGAGELFF.

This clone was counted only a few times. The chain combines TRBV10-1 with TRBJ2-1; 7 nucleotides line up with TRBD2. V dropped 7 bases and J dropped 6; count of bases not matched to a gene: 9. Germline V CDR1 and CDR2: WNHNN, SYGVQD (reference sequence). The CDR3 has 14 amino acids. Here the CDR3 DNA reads TGCGCCAGCAACTCGGGAGCGGGAACCAATGAGCAGTTCTTC. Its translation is CASNSGAGTNEQFF.